This TCR beta chain came from a study of cytomegalovirus exposure and HLA in healthy donors. This clone occurred once. The V end was cut by 0 bases, the J end by 1 base, with 9 bases between. The CDR3 totals 15 residues. CDR1 is SGHDN, CDR2 FVKESK, per germline. In the PCR, 60 Vbeta and 13 Jbeta primers were used. Sequencing used immunoSEQ multiplex PCR; TCRdb keeps in-frame clones, though not all of them. This table has about 170,000 clones, about 65% appearing once. Sequenced: PBMCs. This receptor was identified in a man in his forties or fifties in good health and CMV-seropositive. The genes are TRBV14 and TRBJ2-5; a possible D gene is TRBD1 (5 bases). Here the CDR3 reads CASSQELRGQETQYF. The CDR3 DNA reads TGTGCCAGCAGCCAAGAATTAAGGGGCCAAGAGACCCAGTACTTC.